These T cell receptor beta chains were read from a single sample in a study of T cell repertoires in cytomegalovirus infection. These receptors' antigens are unknown. One entry per CDR3 protein results from TCRdb running MiXCR on the reads. The sample consists of a few hundred thousand distinct CDR3 sequences, roughly 46% of them appearing once. The material sequenced was cultured PBMCs, taken from culture after CMV antigen stimulation. All receptors derive from a human donor in good health (CMV status not recorded). Some clones in this sample may be carry-over from other donors' samples. The CDR3 runs from the conserved cysteine through the conserved F or W. Each record gives: D gene, CDR3 length, clone size, J gene, V gene, CDR3 protein, CDR3 DNA. D genes are given only for firm matches. Clone size appears in some rows only: once, few, many, or a class for an expanded clone.

>TRBD1|17|many|TRBJ1-5|TRBV19
CASQDRGRLGEGQPQHF
TGTGCCAGCCAAGACAGGGGGCGCCTAGGGGAAGGGCAGCCCCAGCATTTT
>TRBD1|14|.|TRBJ2-7|TRBV7-8
CASSLQRGPYEQYF
TGTGCCAGCAGCTTACAGAGGGGGCCCTACGAGCAGTACTTC
>.|16|.|TRBJ2-7|TRBV11-1
CASSLEAGRGTYEQYF
TGTGCCAGCAGCTTAGAGGCGGGCCGAGGCACCTACGAGCAGTACTTC
>TRBD2|16|.|TRBJ2-2|TRBV5-5
CASSLVGGGTTGELFF
TGTGCCAGCAGCTTGGTCGGCGGGGGGACCACCGGGGAGCTGTTTTTT
>TRBD1|14|.|TRBJ2-1|TRBV12-3/TRBV12-4
CASRISSGGNEQFF
TGTGCCAGCAGGATATCTTCAGGGGGCAATGAGCAGTTCTTC
>TRBD1|16|few|TRBJ1-5|TRBV28
CASSGTGGPLNQPQHF
TGTGCCAGCAGTGGGACAGGGGGCCCCTTAAATCAGCCCCAGCATTTT
>.|14|.|TRBJ2-3|TRBV11-2
CASSFRQPTDTQYF
TGTGCCAGCAGCTTTCGACAGCCCACAGATACGCAGTATTTT
>TRBD2|15|.|TRBJ2-3|TRBV11-1
CASSLWRGSTDTQYF
TGTGCCAGCAGCTTATGGCGGGGGAGCACAGATACGCAGTATTTT
>.|15|few|TRBJ2-7|TRBV6-1
CASTPPRAGSYEQYF
TGTGCCAGCACTCCCCCCCGAGCAGGCTCCTACGAGCAGTACTTC
>TRBD2|16|.|TRBJ2-3|TRBV5-6
CASSPFAAGPTDTQYF
TGTGCCAGCAGCCCGTTCGCAGCGGGGCCCACAGATACGCAGTATTTT
>.|15|few|TRBJ2-3|TRBV6-1
CASAVYAVSTDTQYF
TGTGCCAGCGCCGTGTATGCCGTTAGCACAGATACGCAGTATTTT
>TRBD1|19|few|TRBJ1-6|TRBV27
CASSLSGTGVFMGNSPLHF
TGTGCCAGCAGTTTATCCGGGACAGGGGTCTTTATGGGGAATTCACCCCTCCACTTT
>.|16|.|TRBJ2-1|TRBV19
CASSILGSATYNEQFF
TGTGCCAGTAGTATTTTAGGCTCGGCCACCTACAATGAGCAGTTCTTC
>TRBD2|14|.|TRBJ2-1|TRBV28
CASSWLAGVNERFF
TGTGCCAGCAGTTGGTTAGCGGGAGTCAATGAGCGGTTCTTC
>TRBD2|15|.|TRBJ2-7|TRBV4-3
CASSQDWLAGPEMSF
TGCGCCAGCAGCCAAGATTGGCTAGCGGGGCCAGAGATGAGCTTC
>.|13|.|TRBJ2-3|TRBV7-2
CASSRNLRDQQYF
TGTGCCAGCAGCCGAAATCTCCGGGACCAACAGTATTTT
>.|13|.|TRBJ2-3|TRBV6-2/TRBV6-3
CASTKGSTDTQYF
TGTGCCAGCACAAAAGGAAGCACAGATACGCAGTATTTT
>.|13|.|TRBJ2-3|TRBV6-8
CASSFDSSDTQYF
TGTGCCAGCAGTTTTGACAGCTCAGATACGCAGTATTTT
>.|15|.|TRBJ2-3|TRBV20-1
CSARVFAGITDTQYF
TGCAGTGCTAGGGTCTTCGCGGGAATCACAGATACGCAGTATTTT
>TRBD1|15|.|TRBJ2-7|TRBV14
CASSWTGTPSYEQYF
TGTGCCAGCAGCTGGACAGGAACTCCCAGCTACGAGCAGTACTTC
>.|12|few|TRBJ2-4|TRBV11-2
CASSPLQNIQYF
TGTGCCAGCAGCCCGTTACAGAACATTCAGTACTTC
>.|17|few|TRBJ1-1|TRBV27
CASSRGPTGRMNTEAFF
TGTGCCAGCAGTCGGGGCCCCACAGGGAGGATGAACACTGAAGCTTTCTTT